This passage covers 26 T cell receptor beta chains from one sample sequenced in a study of CD8 T cells in Susac syndrome. RNA, at about 0.45 to 1 ug, was reverse transcribed with random hexamers. TCRdb reprocessed the immunoSEQ multiplex PCR reads with MiXCR, giving one entry per CDR3 protein. The sample holds about 140,000 distinct CDR3 sequences; 85% to 95% are singletons and the top ten take roughly 0.17%. The specimen was CD8+ T cells from PBMCs. The receptors were gathered from a human donor with Susac syndrome.

This chain uses TRBV6-5 with TRBJ2-1, with 11 nucleotides matching TRBD1. Germline V lookup: CDR1 MNHEY, CDR2 SVGAGI. V lost 0 bases and J lost 7; bases outside the gene matches: 5. This CDR3 has 16 residues. The CDR3 coding sequence is TGTGCCAGCAGTTACTCGAGGGACAGGGGGATAAATGAGCAGTTCTTC. Translated: CASSYSRDRGINEQFF.

V usage is TRBV13 and J usage is TRBJ1-4, with TRBD1 as a possible D gene (5 bases). Germline assignment: CDR1 PRHDT and CDR2 FYEKMQ (reference sequence). The ends were cut back, 5 bases at V and 7 bases at J, with 14 bases in the middle. This CDR3 region has 14 residues. The CDR3: CASSAGRVGEKLFF. The CDR3 DNA sequence: TGTGCCAGCAGCGCAGGGAGAGTGGGTGAAAAACTGTTTTTT.

The rearrangement uses TRBV4-2 and TRBJ2-7, with 7 bases that match TRBD2. The J segment lost 5 bases and the V segment lost 0 bases, leaving 7 bases of the junction unmatched. This CDR3 has 15 residues. The V gene's germline CDR1 is LGHNA and CDR2 YNFKEQ. The CDR3 coding sequence is TGTGCCAGCAGCCAAGACAGGACTAGTACTGACGAGCAGTACTTC. It yields the protein CASSQDRTSTDEQYF.

The chain uses TRBV20-1 and TRBJ2-5, with 8 bases matching TRBD2. Germline CDR1 and CDR2: DFQATT and SNEGSKA (reference sequence). Unmatched junction bases numbered 19, after V lost 5 bases and J lost 5 bases. This CDR3 has 17 amino acids. The chain's CDR3 is CSASGGRAAGDFETQYF. As DNA, the CDR3 is TGCAGTGCTTCCGGGGGGCGGGCAGCGGGAGATTTTGAGACCCAGTACTTC.

The rearrangement links TRBV7-9 to TRBJ2-5; D call uncertain. The CDR3 covers 14 residues. Trimming cost V 8 bases and J 1 base, with 14 bases left between them. The germline gives CDR1 SEHNR, CDR2 FQNEAQ (reference sequence). CDR3 sequence reads: CASSIIPIQETQYF. The CDR3 region has the DNA TGTGCCAGCTCAATTATTCCTATCCAAGAGACCCAGTACTTC.

The chain employs TRBV11-3 and TRBJ2-1, with TRBD2 matching over 9 bases. The CDR3 spans 15 residues. Germline CDR1 SGHNT, CDR2 YENEEA. V lost 5 bases, J lost 4 bases, and 6 bases stayed unmatched. DNA for the CDR3: TGTGCCAGCAGCCCCTCTAGCGGGGTATACAATGAGCAGTTCTTC. It yields the protein CASSPSSGVYNEQFF.

The genes are TRBV4-1 and TRBJ2-7; 14 nucleotides match TRBD2. The J segment lost 4 bases and the V segment lost 2 bases, leaving 7 bases of the junction unmatched. This CDR3 has 17 amino acids. Germline lookup yields CDR1 MGHRA and CDR2 YSYEKL. This CDR3 reads CASSQIAGTSGSYEQYF. The CDR3, as DNA: TGCGCCAGCAGCCAAATCGCTGGGACTAGCGGGAGTTACGAGCAGTACTTC.

The chain links TRBV12-3 or TRBV12-4 to TRBJ2-7; 10 bases are a match to TRBD2. The CDR3 contains 13 residues. With 5 bases clipped from V and 4 bases from J, the junction kept 2 bases outside the gene matches. This CDR3 is CASSETSGYEQYF. The CDR3 DNA is TGTGCCAGCAGTGAGACTAGCGGGTACGAGCAGTACTTC.

The CDR3 is CASLQGLSSYEQYF. CDR3 in DNA: TGTGCCAGTTTACAGGGGCTGAGCTCCTACGAGCAGTACTTC. This chain uses TRBV2 with TRBJ2-7; 7 bases agree with TRBD1. With V trimmed by 9 bases and J by 0 bases, 8 bases remained unmatched. This CDR3 has 14 amino acids. Germline CDR1 reads SNHLY; CDR2 reads FYNNEI.

The chain recombines TRBV6-6 with TRBJ1-1; 8 nucleotides line up with TRBD1. The CDR3 contains 15 residues. After removal of 6 bases from V and 6 bases from J, the junction contained 12 bases not matched to a gene. Per germline, CDR1 MNHNY and CDR2 SVGAGI (reference sequence). The CDR3 coding sequence is TGTGCCAGCAGCTTGACAGGGGATCCACTGGCTGAAGCTTTCTTT. It specifies CASSLTGDPLAEAFF.

V and J are TRBV4-1 and TRBJ1-5; D is ambiguous. The germline gives CDR1 MGHRA, CDR2 YSYEKL. Deletions cut 4 bases from V and 4 bases from J, with 14 bases between. This CDR3 has 15 residues. The CDR3 is CASSLNGLTNQPQHF. CDR3 nucleotides: TGCGCCAGCAGCCTAAACGGCCTAACTAATCAGCCCCAGCATTTT.

The chain carries TRBV20-1 and TRBJ1-1, with D possibly being TRBD1 (6 bases). This CDR3 is 16 amino acids long. V lost 0 bases to trimming and J lost 2 bases, with 16 bases between them. From germline, CDR1 is DFQATT and CDR2 SNEGSKA (reference sequence). CDR3: CSARDLGQGFNTEAFF. The CDR3 DNA reads as TGCAGTGCTAGAGATTTGGGCCAGGGGTTCAACACTGAAGCTTTCTTT.

The genes are TRBV4-1 and TRBJ2-7, with D perhaps assigned TRBD1 or TRBD2 (5 bases each). Germline V gene sequence: CDR1 MGHRA, CDR2 YSYEKL. Trimming took off 6 bases at V and 1 base at J, with 19 bases between the two ends. The CDR3 is made up of 16 amino acids. CDR3 protein: CASSHPRDGSSYEQYF. Written as DNA, the CDR3 is TGCGCCAGCAGTCACCCGAGGGACGGATCTTCCTACGAGCAGTACTTC.

V usage is TRBV27 and J usage is TRBJ2-3; D gene unclear. Germline V gene data show CDR1 as MNHEY and CDR2 as SMNVEV (reference sequence). Trimming cost V 3 bases and J 1 base, with 8 bases left between them. There are 14 residues in the CDR3. Written as DNA, the CDR3 is TGTGCCAGCAGTTTCAACACCCGCACAGATACGCAGTATTTT. It translates to CASSFNTRTDTQYF.

CDR3 residues: CASSSGQGNTEAFF. The CDR3 DNA is TGTGCCAGCAGCTCAGGACAGGGGAACACTGAAGCTTTCTTT. The chain recombines TRBV7-6 with TRBJ1-1; 8 bases fit TRBD1. Germline values: CDR1 SGHVS, CDR2 FNYEAQ. This CDR3 has 14 amino acids. V lost 4 bases to trimming and J lost 1 base; unmatched junction nucleotides: 2.

The chain recombines TRBV5-6 with TRBJ1-5; no clear D. V lost 4 bases to trimming and J lost 5 bases, with 7 bases between them. The CDR3 totals 12 residues. The V gene's germline CDR1 is SGHDT and CDR2 YYEEEE. The CDR3 loop reads CASSRGDQPQHF. CDR3 in DNA: TGTGCCAGCAGCCGGGGAGATCAGCCCCAGCATTTT.

The chain employs TRBV7-9 and TRBJ2-7, with 7 bases matching TRBD1. This CDR3 region has 14 residues. After removal of 5 bases from V and 6 bases from J, the junction contained 10 bases not matched to a gene. Germline V gene lookup returns CDR1 SEHNR and CDR2 FQNEAQ (reference sequence). The CDR3 sequence is CASSPRTGGGEQYF. CDR3 DNA sequence: TGTGCCAGCAGCCCCAGGACAGGAGGCGGCGAGCAGTACTTC.

The J gene is TRBJ2-1, the V gene TRBV3-1; 14 bases are a match to TRBD2. V gave up 2 bases and J gave up 6 bases; unmatched junction bases: 6. The germline CDR1 and CDR2 sequences are LGHDT and YNNKEL (reference sequence). The CDR3 is 17 residues long. CDR3 residues: CASSQLGGTSGSNEQFF. The CDR3 DNA follows: TGTGCCAGCAGCCAACTCGGCGGGACTAGCGGGAGCAATGAGCAGTTCTTC.

The chain links TRBV30 to TRBJ1-2; D is undetermined. V lost 0 bases to trimming and J lost 6 bases, with 17 bases between them. CDR1 and CDR2 from the germline V gene are GTSNPN and SVGIG (reference sequence). The CDR3 is 15 residues long. This chain's CDR3 is CAWSVDLWERDGYTF. CDR3 nucleotide sequence: TGTGCCTGGAGTGTGGACTTATGGGAACGTGATGGCTACACCTTC.

This chain uses TRBV14 with TRBJ2-7; 8 nucleotides line up with TRBD1. Trimming at V came to 0 bases and at J to 3 bases, leaving 4 bases not matched to a gene. Germline CDR1 is SGHDN and CDR2 is FVKESK. The CDR3 sequence is 15 residues long. Here the CDR3 reads CASSQETDRVYEQYF. The CDR3 coding sequence is TGTGCCAGCAGCCAAGAGACGGACAGGGTCTACGAGCAGTACTTC.

J is TRBJ2-1 and V is TRBV6-4; 10 bases map to TRBD2. This CDR3 has 16 amino acids. Germline V lookup: CDR1 MRHNA, CDR2 SNTAGT. Germline trimming cut 5 bases from V and 13 bases from J; bases unmatched to any gene: 17. The CDR3 nucleotides read TGTGCCAGCAGTTTAAAAGCGGGAGGGCCCCTAGTACAACAGTTCTTC. Amino acid sequence: CASSLKAGGPLVQQFF.

The genes are TRBV9 and TRBJ1-2; 10 bases line up with TRBD1. The CDR3 length is 15 residues. Germline CDR1 reads SGDLS; CDR2 reads YYNGEE. With V trimmed by 4 bases and J by 4 bases, 7 bases remained unmatched. CDR3 DNA: TGTGCCAGCAGCCCCAGGACAGGGGGTGGCTATGGCTACACCTTC. As protein: CASSPRTGGGYGYTF.

The chain combines TRBV13 with TRBJ2-2, with 7 positions matching TRBD2. The CDR3 covers 14 residues. Trimming took 3 bases from V and 4 from J; bases not matched to a gene: 2. Germline V gene data show CDR1 as PRHDT and CDR2 as FYEKMQ (reference sequence). The CDR3 DNA sequence: TGTGCCAGCAGCTTCGGCGGGAGCACCGGGGAGCTGTTTTTT. Protein sequence: CASSFGGSTGELFF.

This clonotype was counted only a few times. J is TRBJ2-5 and V is TRBV11-2, with a weak D call TRBD2 (5 bases). The V end was cut by 1 base, the J end by 2 bases, with 11 bases between. The CDR3 runs 15 residues. The germline V gene encodes CDR1 SGHAT and CDR2 FQNNGV. CDR3 sequence: CASSLVLSGQETQYF. The DNA of the CDR3 is TGTGCCAGCAGCTTAGTGCTGTCGGGACAAGAGACCCAGTACTTC.

The V call is TRBV7-3, the J call TRBJ2-5, with D possibly being TRBD1 (6 bases). Trimming took off 3 bases at V and 7 bases at J, with 15 bases between the two ends. The CDR3 spans 14 residues. The germline V gene encodes CDR1 SGHTA and CDR2 FQGTGA. CDR3 protein: CASSFEGVAGTQYF. The CDR3 bases are TGTGCCAGCAGCTTTGAGGGGGTGGCTGGGACCCAGTACTTC.

V is TRBV20-1 and J is TRBJ2-5, with D maybe TRBD2 (6 bases). The CDR3 consists of 12 residues. Trimming stripped 5 bases from V and 5 bases from J, with 12 bases between. Germline V lookup: CDR1 DFQATT, CDR2 SNEGSKA (reference sequence). CDR3 region: CSAPGVGETQYF. The DNA of the CDR3 is TGCAGTGCTCCGGGAGTAGGCGAGACCCAGTACTTC.